This TCR beta chain originates from a study of vaccination effects on CD4 cells after COVID-19. After expansion with viral peptide pools in the ViraFEST assay, antigen-specific CD4+ T cells were sequenced. Following 10 days of culture, CD4+ T cells were isolated. Worth noting for this clone: What it binds is not known.

General study points: The study found that only 1 of 255 vaccine-induced clones from healthy vaccinees cross-reacted with common cold coronaviruses. Late post-vaccination samples showed marked contraction of infection- and vaccine-induced clones.

TCRdb's table, derived via immunoSEQ multiplex PCR, lists solely in-frame clones and lacks some. The sample carries tens of thousands of clones, roughly 73% recorded once. The CDR3 spans 11 residues. Trimming cost V 4 bases and J 6 bases, with 4 bases left between them. The V call is TRBV12-3 or TRBV12-4, the J call TRBJ1-5; D is unresolved. The clonotype was recovered from a human donor who received a COVID-19 vaccine. Sequencing was performed on CD4+ T cells from PBMCs cultured with HCoV-229E spike peptides, taken before COVID-19 vaccination. The DNA of the CDR3 is TGTGCCAGCAGTTCGGGTCAGCCCCAGCATTTT. Its translation is CASSSGQPQHF.